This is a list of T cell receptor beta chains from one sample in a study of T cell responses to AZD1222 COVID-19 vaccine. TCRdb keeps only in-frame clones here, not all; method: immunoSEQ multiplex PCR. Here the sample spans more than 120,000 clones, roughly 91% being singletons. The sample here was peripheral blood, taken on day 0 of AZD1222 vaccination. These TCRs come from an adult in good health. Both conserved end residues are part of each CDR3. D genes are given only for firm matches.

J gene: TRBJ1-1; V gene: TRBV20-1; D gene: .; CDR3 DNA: TGCAGTGCTCGCCGGGGGGGTGAAGCTTTCTTT; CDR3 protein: CSARRGGEAFF
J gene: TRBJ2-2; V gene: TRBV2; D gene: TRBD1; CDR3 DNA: TGTGCCAGCAGAGGAACAGGGGGCGCGAGCACCGGGGAGCTGTTTTTT; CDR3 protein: CASRGTGGASTGELFF
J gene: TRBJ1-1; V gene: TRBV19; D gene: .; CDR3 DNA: TGTGCCAGTAGTACACAGGGTTTAAAAGTGGGTACTGAAGCTTTCTTT; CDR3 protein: CASSTQGLKVGTEAFF
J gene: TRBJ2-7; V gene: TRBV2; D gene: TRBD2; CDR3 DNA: TGTGCCAGCATGGGCGGGAGGCCCTACGAGCAGTACTTC; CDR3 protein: CASMGGRPYEQYF
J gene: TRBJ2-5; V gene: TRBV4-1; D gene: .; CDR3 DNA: TGCGCCAGCAGCCCCCGTAGGGGGTCCCTAACCCAGTACTTC; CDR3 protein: CASSPRRGSLTQYF
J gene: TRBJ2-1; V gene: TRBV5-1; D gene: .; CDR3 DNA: TGCGCCAGCAGCTTGTCTCTAGCAGATGAGCAGTTCTTC; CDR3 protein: CASSLSLADEQFF
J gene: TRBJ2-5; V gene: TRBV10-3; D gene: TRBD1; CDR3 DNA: TGTGCCATCAGCGACGACAGGGGGGAGACCCAGTACTTC; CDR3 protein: CAISDDRGETQYF
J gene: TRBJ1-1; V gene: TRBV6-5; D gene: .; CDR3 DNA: TGTGCCAGCAGTTCTTCCCTCTCAGGGAACACTGAAGCTTTCTTT; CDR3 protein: CASSSSLSGNTEAFF
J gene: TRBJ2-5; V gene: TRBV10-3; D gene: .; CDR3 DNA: TGTGCCATCAGTGAGTCGGGGCAGGGAAGGACCCAGTACTTC; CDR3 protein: CAISESGQGRTQYF
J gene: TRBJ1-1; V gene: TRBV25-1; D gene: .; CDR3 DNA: TGTGCCAGCAGGGGGTGGCTCCTGAACACTGAAGCTTTCTTT; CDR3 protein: CASRGWLLNTEAFF
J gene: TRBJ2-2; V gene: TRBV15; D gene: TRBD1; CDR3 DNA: TGTGCCACCAGCCCGGTTTGGCAGGGGGCGAACACCGGGGAGCTGTTTTTT; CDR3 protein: CATSPVWQGANTGELFF
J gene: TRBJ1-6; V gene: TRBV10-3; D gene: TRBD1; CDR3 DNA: TGTGCCACGCGACCGGGACAGGATAATTCACCCCTCCACTTT; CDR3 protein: CATRPGQDNSPLHF
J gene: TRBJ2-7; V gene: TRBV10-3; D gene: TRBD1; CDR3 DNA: TGTGCCACGCAACAGGGGGGTACCTCCTACGAGCAGTACTTC; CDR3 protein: CATQQGGTSYEQYF